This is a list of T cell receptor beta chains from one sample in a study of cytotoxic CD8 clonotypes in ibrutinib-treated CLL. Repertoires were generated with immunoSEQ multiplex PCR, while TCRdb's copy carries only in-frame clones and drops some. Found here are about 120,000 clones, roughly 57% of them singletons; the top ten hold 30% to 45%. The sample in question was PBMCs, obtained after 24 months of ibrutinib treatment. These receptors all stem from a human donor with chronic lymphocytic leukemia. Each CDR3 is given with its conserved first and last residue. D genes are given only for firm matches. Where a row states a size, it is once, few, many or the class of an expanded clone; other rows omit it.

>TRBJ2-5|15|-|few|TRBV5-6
TGTGCCAGCAGCTCCCTGGAGGGGTCGGGGGAGACCCAGTACTTC
CASSSLEGSGETQYF
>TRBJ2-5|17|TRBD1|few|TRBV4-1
TGCGCCAGCAGCCTACTACCGCAGGGGGCAGGCGACAAGACCCAGTACTTC
CASSLLPQGAGDKTQYF
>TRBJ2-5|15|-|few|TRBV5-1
TGCGCCAGCAGCGCGATGGGACTTCTTAAAGAGACCCAGTACTTC
CASSAMGLLKETQYF
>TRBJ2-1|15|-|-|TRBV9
TGTGCCAGCACCCGGCTCGGACAGTCCTACAATGAGCAGTTCTTC
CASTRLGQSYNEQFF
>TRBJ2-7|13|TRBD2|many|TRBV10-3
TGTGCCATCAGTCTAGCGGGGGCCACCGAGCAGTACTTC
CAISLAGATEQYF
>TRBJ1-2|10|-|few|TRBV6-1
TGTGCCAGCCGGGACTATGGCTACACCTTC
CASRDYGYTF
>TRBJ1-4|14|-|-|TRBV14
TGTGCCAGCAGCCAAGAGCCAGGGTTGGAAAAACTGTTTTTT
CASSQEPGLEKLFF
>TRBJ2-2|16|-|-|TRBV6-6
TGTGCCAGCAGCTCCTCAGGGACCACTTACACCGGGGAGCTGTTTTTT
CASSSSGTTYTGELFF
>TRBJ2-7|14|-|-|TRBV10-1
TGCGCCAGCAGTGGCCGGGGAACCCTCTACGAGCAGTACTTC
CASSGRGTLYEQYF
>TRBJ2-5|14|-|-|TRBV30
TGTGCCTGGAGTGCCCGAGGGAGCCAAGAGACCCAGTACTTC
CAWSARGSQETQYF
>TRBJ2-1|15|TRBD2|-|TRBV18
TGTGCCAGCTCACTGAGTAGCGGGGGGGCCGATGAGCAGTTCTTC
CASSLSSGGADEQFF
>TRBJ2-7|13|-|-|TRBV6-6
TGTGCCAGCAGTTCCACGGAACCCTACGAGCAGTACTTC
CASSSTEPYEQYF
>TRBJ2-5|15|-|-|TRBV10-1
TGCGCCAGCAGTGGGGCGATTGGAGGCCAAGAGACCCAGTACTTC
CASSGAIGGQETQYF
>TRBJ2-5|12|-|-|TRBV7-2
TGTGCCAGCAGCCCTCCTGGACGATCCCAGTACTTC
CASSPPGRSQYF
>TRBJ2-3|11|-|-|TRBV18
TGTGCCAGCTCTTATCAAGATACGCAGTATTTT
CASSYQDTQYF
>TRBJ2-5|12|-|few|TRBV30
TGTGCCTGGAGTTTTACAGGGGAGACCCAGTACTTC
CAWSFTGETQYF